This TCR beta chain derives from a study of blood T cell repertoires in COVID-19. Across the study: Acute and convalescent COVID-19 samples came from the United States, Italy and Spain.

This CDR3 comprises 12 residues. Germline CDR1 is MDHEN and CDR2 is SYDVKM. Trimming pared 7 bases from V and 7 bases from J, leaving 11 bases between. Clones were read by immunoSEQ multiplex PCR, and TCRdb kept only the in-frame ones, dropping some. This table holds approximately 300,000 clones, around 90% found once. The sequenced material came from peripheral blood. The chain joins TRBV28 to TRBJ1-5, with D unclear. This TCR was sampled from a woman aged 25 to 39 with COVID-19, enrolled during active disease. CDR3 amino acids: CASTVGPQPQHF. Written as DNA, the CDR3 is TGTGCCAGCACCGTTGGGCCGCAGCCCCAGCATTTT.